This TCR beta chain was obtained from a study of T-cell reconstitution after alpha-beta-depleted transplantation in children. General study points: Several hundred expanded graft clones reportedly were the source of alpha-beta T cells about two months after transplant. It was newly produced T cells that mostly accounted for T-cell counts and diversity one year after transplant. High day-60 TCRbeta diversity in some patients came from surviving recipient T cells and thymic progenitors.

This clonotype appeared many times. No antigen is known for it. A library of TCRbeta sequences, prepared with unique molecular identifiers, was generated. TCRdb reprocessed the PCR reads with MiXCR, giving one entry per CDR3 protein. The sample includes over 25,000 distinct CDR3 sequences, about 6.8% of them seen just once. Germline V gene sequence: CDR1 SGDLS, CDR2 YYNGEE. The V gene end was trimmed by 4 bases and the J gene end by 5 bases; junction bases not matched to a gene: 6. The CDR3 has 15 residues. The source material was peripheral blood, sampled 60 days after TCRalphabeta/CD19-depleted stem cell transplant. The clonotype was recovered from a child under two years old who had a stem cell transplant for acute myeloid leukemia, so the T cells may come from the graft donor. The rearrangement joins TRBV9 to TRBJ2-2; 9 bases fit TRBD1. In nucleotides, the CDR3 is TGTGCCAGCAGCTTCCGGGACAGGGAGACCGGGGAGCTGTTTTTT. It specifies CASSFRDRETGELFF.